This TCR beta chain comes out of a study of radiation and T cells in renal cell carcinoma. Time point denoted: baseline pretreatment blood. Indicated treatment: 15 Gy SBRT to primary tumor, nephrectomy 4 weeks later. Clear cell pathology was present in this patient's renal cell carcinoma. Method: immunoSEQ multiplex PCR; TCRdb's copy keeps in-frame clones and lacks some. Seen here are about 61,000 clones, more than 60% observed once, and the top ten hold 7.3%. Trimming took 0 bases from V and 3 from J; bases not matched to a gene: 4. The V gene's germline CDR1 is SGDLS and CDR2 YYNGEE. The CDR3 runs to 16 residues.

The sequencing used blood, collected from a patient whose treatment included radiotherapy and nephrectomy. The TCR originated in a man aged 55 to 69 with renal cell carcinoma. This rearrangement joins TRBV9 to TRBJ2-2, with 8 bases identical to TRBD2. This chain's CDR3 is CASSVGPAGDTGELFF. Here the CDR3 DNA reads TGTGCCAGCAGCGTAGGTCCAGCGGGGGACACCGGGGAGCTGTTTTTT.